This TCR beta chain is from a study of human T cells and chemical hapten exposure. This clonotype was picked up many times. Germline V gene data show CDR1 as SEHNR and CDR2 as FQNEAQ (reference sequence). This CDR3 has 15 residues. Trimming stripped 2 bases from V and 6 bases from J, with 17 bases between. Before extraction, the whole blood was not fractionated, and total RNA was taken from it. TCRdb passed the 5' RACE reads through MiXCR, listing each CDR3 protein once. Counted here are around 140,000 distinct CDR3 sequences, 3.5% to 5% occurring once; the ten biggest clones make up over 1.1%. This sequence was found in a female donor in good health. The chain recombines TRBV7-9 with TRBJ2-7; D is unresolved. CDR3 in DNA: TGTGCCAGCAGCTTACGCCCAAACGGGTTGTCCGAGCAGTACTTC. Amino acid sequence: CASSLRPNGLSEQYF.